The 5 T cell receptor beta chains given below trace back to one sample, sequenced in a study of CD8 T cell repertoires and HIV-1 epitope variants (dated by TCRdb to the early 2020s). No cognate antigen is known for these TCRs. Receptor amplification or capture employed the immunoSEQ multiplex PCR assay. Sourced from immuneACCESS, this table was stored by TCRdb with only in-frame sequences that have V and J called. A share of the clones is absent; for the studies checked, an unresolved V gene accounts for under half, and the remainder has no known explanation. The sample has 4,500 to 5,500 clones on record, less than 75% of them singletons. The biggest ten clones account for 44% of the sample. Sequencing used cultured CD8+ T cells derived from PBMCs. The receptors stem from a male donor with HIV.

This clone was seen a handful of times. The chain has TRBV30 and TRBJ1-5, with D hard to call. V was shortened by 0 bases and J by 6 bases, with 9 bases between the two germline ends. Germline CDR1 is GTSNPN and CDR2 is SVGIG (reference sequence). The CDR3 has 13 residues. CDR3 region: CAWSVRGLQPQHF. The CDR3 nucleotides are TGTGCCTGGAGTGTACGTGGTCTTCAGCCCCAGCATTTT.

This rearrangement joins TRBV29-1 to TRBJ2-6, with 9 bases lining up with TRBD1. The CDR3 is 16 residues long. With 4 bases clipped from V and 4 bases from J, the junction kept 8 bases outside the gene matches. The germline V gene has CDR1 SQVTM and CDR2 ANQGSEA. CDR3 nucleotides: TGCAGCGTTGCGGGACAGGGTACCTCCGGGGCCAACGTCCTGACTTTC. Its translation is CSVAGQGTSGANVLTF.

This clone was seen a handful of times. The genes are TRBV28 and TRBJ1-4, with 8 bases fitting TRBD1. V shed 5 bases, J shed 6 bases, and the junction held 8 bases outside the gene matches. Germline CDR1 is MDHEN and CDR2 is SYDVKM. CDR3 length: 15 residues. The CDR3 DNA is TGTGCCAGCAGTACGGACAGGGATGATCATGAAAAACTGTTTTTT. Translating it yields CASSTDRDDHEKLFF.

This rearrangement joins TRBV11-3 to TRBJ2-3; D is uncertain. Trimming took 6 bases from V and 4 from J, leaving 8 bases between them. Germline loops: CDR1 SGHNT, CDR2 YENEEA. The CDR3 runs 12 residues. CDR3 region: CASSFRADTQYF. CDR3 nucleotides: TGTGCCAGCAGTTTCCGAGCAGATACGCAGTATTTT. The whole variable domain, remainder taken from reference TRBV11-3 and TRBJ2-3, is EAGVVQSPRYKIIEKKQPVAFWCNPISGHNTLYWYLQNLGQGPELLIRYENEEAVDDSQLPKDRFSAERLKGVDSTLKIQPAELGDSAVYLCASSFRADTQYFGPGTRLTVL.

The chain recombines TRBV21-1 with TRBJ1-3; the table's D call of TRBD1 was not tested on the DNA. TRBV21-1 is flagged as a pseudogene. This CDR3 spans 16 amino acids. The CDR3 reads CASSTGQLNSGNTIYF. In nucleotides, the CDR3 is TGTGCCAGCAGCACAGGACAGCTCAACTCTGGAAACACCATATATTTT.